The TCR beta chain under discussion was sequenced for a study of blood T cell repertoires in COVID-19. This CDR3 is built from 17 residues. V lost 4 bases, J lost 4 bases, and 8 bases stayed unmatched. Germline V gives CDR1 MGHRA, CDR2 YSYEKL. As handled by the study authors: From reference gene primer amplification, estimates of nucleated cell counts were derived. The protocol was immunoSEQ multiplex PCR, while the TCRdb copy is restricted to in-frame clones and leaves out a portion. That table gives V, J and clone size, and the DNA gave D and trimming. The sample holds some 300,000 clones, about 90% seen once.

This chain uses TRBV4-1 with TRBJ1-5; 12 bases align to TRBD1. The receptor comes from a woman in her 30s with COVID-19, enrolled during active disease. Sample: peripheral blood. This chain's CDR3 is CASSPSGGQGANQPQHF. The CDR3 bases are TGCGCCAGCAGCCCCTCGGGGGGACAGGGGGCTAATCAGCCCCAGCATTTT.